Listed here are 8 T cell receptor beta chains from one sample, sequenced in a study of T cells in Graves' hyperthyroidism and ophthalmopathy. Amplification of TCR beta CDR3 regions was performed using RNA transcripts as template. TCR CDR3 underwent first-round RT-PCR with the HTBI primer set. Each CDR3 protein is one row after TCRdb ran MiXCR on the multiplex PCR reads. The profile shows more than 150,000 distinct CDR3 sequences, over 15% of them singletons. The sample was blood. All receptors derive from a woman in her forties or fifties with Graves' hyperthyroidism.

The chain carries TRBV20-1 and TRBJ2-1; TRBD2 aligns across 7 bases. This CDR3 is 16 amino acids long. J lost 0 bases, V lost 0 bases, and 5 bases had no gene match. CDR1 is DFQATT, CDR2 SNEGSKA, per germline (reference sequence). The CDR3 is CSARDRGGSSYNEQFF. The CDR3 DNA is TGCAGTGCTAGAGATCGGGGCGGGAGCTCCTACAATGAGCAGTTCTTC.

This clonotype was recorded many times. This chain joins TRBV3-1 and TRBJ2-3; 7 bases align to TRBD2. The CDR3 spans 13 residues. Germline-derived CDR1 and CDR2 are LGHDT and YNNKEL (reference sequence). The junction had 8 bases not matched to a gene; V was cut back by 3 bases and J by 11 bases. The CDR3: CASSQTPRGVQYF. The CDR3 coding sequence is TGTGCCAGCAGCCAGACTCCCCGGGGGGTGCAGTATTTT.

This clonotype has only a few counts. Here the CDR3 reads CASSLEDRRNYNEQFF. The CDR3 DNA follows: TGTGCCAGCAGCTTAGAGGACAGGCGGAATTACAATGAGCAGTTCTTC. V usage is TRBV7-9 and J usage is TRBJ2-1; the match to TRBD1 covers 7 bases. V lost 1 base, J lost 4 bases, and 7 bases stayed unmatched. Per the germline V gene, CDR1 is SEHNR and CDR2 is FQNEAQ (reference sequence). This CDR3 has 16 residues.

There are a few counts of this clonotype. The V call is TRBV30, the J call TRBJ1-2, with TRBD1 as a possible D gene (6 bases). The CDR3 consists of 15 residues. The V gene's germline CDR1 is GTSNPN and CDR2 SVGIG (reference sequence). Trimming stripped 6 bases from V and 0 bases from J, with 17 bases between. DNA for the CDR3: TGTGCCTGCACCCCTGGGGGCCAAGCTAACTATGGCTACACCTTC. This codes for CACTPGGQANYGYTF.

In its sample, this clonotype was seen many times. This chain joins TRBV15 and TRBJ2-5; no firm D call. The germline V and J ends were trimmed by 0 bases and 4 bases, with 15 bases remaining between them. The CDR3 has 16 amino acids. Germline V CDR1 and CDR2: LNHNV, YYDKDF (reference sequence). For the CDR3, the DNA is TGTGCCACCAGCAGAGATAGGGCGCTCCTGGGAGAGACCCAGTACTTC. It translates to CATSRDRALLGETQYF. Supplemented by reference TRBV15 and TRBJ2-5, the full variable domain reads DAMVIQNPRYQVTQFGKPVTLSCSQTLNHNVMYWYQQKSSQAPKLLFHYYDKDFNNEADTPDNFQSRRPNTSFCFLDIRSPGLGDTAMYLCATSRDRALLGETQYFGPGTRLLVL.

This clonotype has at least ten counts. The chain uses TRBV5-1 and TRBJ2-5; unclear D gene. V was cut by 6 bases and J by 2 bases, with 11 bases left in between. Germline lookup yields CDR1 SGHRS and CDR2 YFSETQ. The CDR3 loop spans 13 amino acids. Here the CDR3 DNA reads TGCGCCAGCAAACGTTGGGCACAAGAGACCCAGTACTTC. This encodes CASKRWAQETQYF. The full variable domain, rest sourced from reference TRBV5-1 and TRBJ2-5, is KAGVTQTPRYLIKTRGQQVTLSCSPISGHRSVSWYQQTPGQGLQFLFEYFSETQRNKGNFPGRFSGRQFSNSRSEMNVSTLELGDSALYLCASKRWAQETQYFGPGTRLLVL.

The chain couples TRBV3-1 to TRBJ2-7; D is undetermined. Deletions cut 4 bases from V and 2 bases from J, with 12 bases between. The CDR3 length is 14 residues. Per germline, CDR1 LGHDT and CDR2 YNNKEL (reference sequence). The CDR3 protein is CASSRTEKTYEQYF. CDR3 coding DNA: TGTGCCAGCAGCCGGACGGAAAAAACCTACGAGCAGTACTTC.

The V gene is TRBV7-9, the J gene TRBJ2-7, with 7 bases identical to TRBD1. Per the germline V gene, CDR1 is SEHNR and CDR2 is FQNEAQ (reference sequence). The V gene end was trimmed by 5 bases and the J gene end by 4 bases; junction bases not matched to a gene: 8. This CDR3 spans 14 amino acids. The CDR3 DNA reads as TGTGCCAGCAGCCGTACAGGGGAAGGGTACGAGCAGTACTTC. This translates into CASSRTGEGYEQYF.